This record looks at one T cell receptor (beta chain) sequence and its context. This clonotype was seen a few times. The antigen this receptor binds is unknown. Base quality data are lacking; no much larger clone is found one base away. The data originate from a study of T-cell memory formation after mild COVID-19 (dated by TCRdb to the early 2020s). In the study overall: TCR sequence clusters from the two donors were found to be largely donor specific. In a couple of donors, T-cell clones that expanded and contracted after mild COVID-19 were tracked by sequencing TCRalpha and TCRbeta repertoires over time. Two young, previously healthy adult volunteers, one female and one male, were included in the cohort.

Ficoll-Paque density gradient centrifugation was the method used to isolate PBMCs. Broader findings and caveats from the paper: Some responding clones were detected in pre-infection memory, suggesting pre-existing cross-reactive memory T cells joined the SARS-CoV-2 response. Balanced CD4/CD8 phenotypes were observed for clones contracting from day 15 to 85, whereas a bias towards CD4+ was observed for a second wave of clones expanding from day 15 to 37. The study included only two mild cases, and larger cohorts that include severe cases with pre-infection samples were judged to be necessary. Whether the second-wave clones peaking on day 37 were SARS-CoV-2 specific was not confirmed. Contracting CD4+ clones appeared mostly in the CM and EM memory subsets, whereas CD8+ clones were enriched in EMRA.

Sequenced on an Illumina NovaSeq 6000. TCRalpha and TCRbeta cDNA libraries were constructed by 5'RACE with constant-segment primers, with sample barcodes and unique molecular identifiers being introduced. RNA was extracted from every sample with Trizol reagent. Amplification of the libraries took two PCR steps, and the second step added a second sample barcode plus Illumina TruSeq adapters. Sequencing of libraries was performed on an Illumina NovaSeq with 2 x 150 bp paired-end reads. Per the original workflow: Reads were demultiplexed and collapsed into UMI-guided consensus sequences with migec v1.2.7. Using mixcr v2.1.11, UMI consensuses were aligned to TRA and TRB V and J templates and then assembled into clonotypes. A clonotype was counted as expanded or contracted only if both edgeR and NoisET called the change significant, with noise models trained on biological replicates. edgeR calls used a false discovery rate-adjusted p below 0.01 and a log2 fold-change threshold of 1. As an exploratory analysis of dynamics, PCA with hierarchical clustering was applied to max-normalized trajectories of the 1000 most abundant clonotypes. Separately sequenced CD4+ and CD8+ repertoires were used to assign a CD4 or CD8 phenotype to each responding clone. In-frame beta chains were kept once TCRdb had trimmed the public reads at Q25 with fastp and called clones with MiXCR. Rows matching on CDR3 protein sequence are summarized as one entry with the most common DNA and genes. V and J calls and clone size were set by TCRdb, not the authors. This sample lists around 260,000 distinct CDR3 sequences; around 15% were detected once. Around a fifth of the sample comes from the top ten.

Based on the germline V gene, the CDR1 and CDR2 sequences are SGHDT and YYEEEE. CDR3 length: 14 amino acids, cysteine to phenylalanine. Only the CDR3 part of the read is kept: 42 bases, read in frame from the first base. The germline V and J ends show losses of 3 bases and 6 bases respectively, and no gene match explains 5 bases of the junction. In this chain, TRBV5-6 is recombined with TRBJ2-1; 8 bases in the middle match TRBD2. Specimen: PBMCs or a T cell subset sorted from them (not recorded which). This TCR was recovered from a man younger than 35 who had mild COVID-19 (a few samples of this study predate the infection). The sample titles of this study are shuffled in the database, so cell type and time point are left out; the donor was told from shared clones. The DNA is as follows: TGTGCCAGCAGCTCGACTAGCGCCGGCAATGAGCAGTTCTTC. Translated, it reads CASSSTSAGNEQFF.